The 18 T cell receptor beta chains below were found in one sample sequenced in a study of CD8+CD57+ T cells in acquired aplastic anemia. CDR3 and TCR beta VDJ profiling relied on genomic DNA as the template. TCRdb re-called the reads through MiXCR, storing one row per CDR3 protein. The sample has some 170,000 distinct CDR3 sequences; 35% to 55% are singletons. The source material was sorted CD4+, CD8+, or CD8+CD57+ T cells (not recorded which) from PBMCs. These receptors originate from a human donor in good health.

In this sample, this clonotype turned up a few times. A much larger clone lies one base from this, so it may be a read error. The chain carries TRBV11-1 and TRBJ2-1; either TRBD1 or TRBD2 may fit D (5 bases each). The CDR3 is 15 amino acids. CDR1 SGHAT and CDR2 FQDESV come from the germline V gene (reference sequence). Here the CDR3 DNA reads TGTGCCAGCGGCTTAGGGGACGTCGCTACAAATGAGCAGTTCTTC. This gives the protein CASGLGDVATNEQFF.

V and J are TRBV14 and TRBJ2-2; D is perhaps TRBD1 or TRBD2 (5 bases each). Trimming shortened V by 1 base and J by 6 bases, and 12 bases separated the two germline ends. The CDR3 spans 15 residues. The V gene's germline CDR1 is SGHDN and CDR2 FVKESK. The CDR3 is CASSQAGAGAGELFF. The CDR3 region has the DNA TGTGCCAGCAGCCAAGCCGGGGCCGGCGCCGGGGAGCTGTTTTTT.

The V call is TRBV2, the J call TRBJ2-3; TRBD2 matches 15 bases. The trim removed 10 bases at V and 4 bases at J, leaving 3 bases unmatched. This CDR3 is built from 14 residues. The germline V gene has CDR1 SNHLY and CDR2 FYNNEI. This CDR3 reads CATGTSGGSDTQYF. In DNA form, the CDR3 reads TGTGCCACCGGGACTAGCGGGGGGTCAGATACGCAGTATTTT.

This clonotype was recorded at least ten times. The chain joins TRBV2 to TRBJ2-7, with a weak D call TRBD1 (6 bases). Germline values: CDR1 SNHLY, CDR2 FYNNEI. The V gene lost 8 bases and the J gene lost 6 bases, with 20 bases spanning the gap. The CDR3 has 14 amino acids. The CDR3 here is CASRRTVIVSEQYF. Written as DNA, the CDR3 is TGTGCCAGCCGCCGGACAGTAATAGTCTCCGAGCAGTACTTC.

This clonotype was counted ten times or more. CDR3 sequence reads: CAVRGGLSDTEAFF. For the CDR3, the DNA is TGTGCCGTCAGGGGCGGCCTATCAGACACTGAAGCTTTCTTT. The chain uses TRBV12-3 or TRBV12-4 and TRBJ1-1; tentative D call: TRBD1 (6 bases). This CDR3 has 14 amino acids. Trimming cost V 11 bases and J 3 bases, with 19 bases left between them.

At least ten counts were recorded for this clonotype. The chain couples TRBV7-9 to TRBJ2-3, with a tentative D call TRBD2 (5 bases). Trimming pared 5 bases from V and 5 bases from J, leaving 14 bases between. The CDR3 contains 14 residues. CDR1 and CDR2 from the germline V gene are SEHNR and FQNEAQ (reference sequence). DNA of the CDR3: TGTGCCAGCAGCATGAGACTAAGTGGAGATACGCAGTATTTT. Encoded protein: CASSMRLSGDTQYF.

This clonotype was picked up many times. V and J are TRBV19 and TRBJ2-7; maybe TRBD1 (6 bases). Between the trimmed V and J ends, which lost 7 bases and 2 bases, there was a span of 15 bases. This CDR3 is built from 14 residues. Germline assignment: CDR1 LNHDA and CDR2 SQIVND (reference sequence). This CDR3 is CASTGTSQPYEQYF. CDR3 coding DNA: TGTGCCAGTACCGGGACATCTCAACCCTACGAGCAGTACTTC. Supplemented by reference TRBV19 and TRBJ2-7, the full variable domain reads DGGITQSPKYLFRKEGQNVTLSCEQNLNHDAMYWYRQDPGQGLRLIYYSQIVNDFQKGDIAEGYSVSREKKESFPLTVTSAQKNPTAFYLCASTGTSQPYEQYFGPGTRLTVT.

V gene TRBV7-8 combines with J gene TRBJ2-1; D remains unclear. The germline V gene encodes CDR1 SGHVS and CDR2 FQNEAQ. Trimming took 5 bases from V and 5 from J, leaving 7 bases between them. The CDR3 is 12 amino acids. CDR3 in DNA: TGTGCCAGCAGCGCACGTCACAATGAGCAGTTCTTC. Amino acid sequence: CASSARHNEQFF.

This clonotype occurred many times. This chain uses TRBV19 with TRBJ2-3; D tentatively fits TRBD1 or TRBD2 (5 bases each). Germline V gene sequence: CDR1 LNHDA, CDR2 SQIVND (reference sequence). The ends were cut back, 0 bases at V and 2 bases at J, with 18 bases in the middle. The CDR3 runs 18 residues. The chain's CDR3 is CASSIEGRQHRITDTQYF. The CDR3 DNA reads TGTGCCAGTAGTATAGAAGGGAGACAGCACAGGATCACAGATACGCAGTATTTT.

This clonotype has a count of ten or more. This chain uses TRBV29-1 with TRBJ1-1; D call uncertain. Germline V gives CDR1 SQVTM, CDR2 ANQGSEA. The CDR3 loop spans 14 amino acids. V was shortened by 2 bases and J by 1 base, with 11 bases between the two germline ends. CDR3 protein: CSVEYSIGNTEAFF. In nucleotides, the CDR3 is TGCAGCGTTGAATATTCAATAGGGAACACTGAAGCTTTCTTT.

In its sample, this clonotype was seen many times. The chain joins TRBV19 to TRBJ2-5, with 10 bases lining up with TRBD2. Trimming at V came to 4 bases and at J to 7 bases, leaving 15 bases not matched to a gene. Germline V CDR1 and CDR2: LNHDA, SQIVND (reference sequence). The CDR3 runs to 17 residues. The CDR3 region has the DNA TGTGCCAGTAGTACCTCGGAAAGAGCGGGGGGGGGCGGGACCCAGTACTTC. Residues: CASSTSERAGGGGTQYF.

The chain employs TRBV18 and TRBJ2-7; D is possibly TRBD1 (5 bases). Trimming took 3 bases from V and 5 from J, leaving 17 bases between them. Looked up from germline, CDR1 is KGHSH and CDR2 is LQKENI. The CDR3 sequence is 15 residues long. The CDR3 loop reads CASSPRARASHEQYF. CDR3 in DNA: TGTGCCAGCTCACCCAGGGCGAGAGCTTCCCACGAGCAGTACTTC. The full variable domain, rest sourced from reference TRBV18 and TRBJ2-7, is NAGVMQNPRHLVRRRGQEARLRCSPMKGHSHVYWYRQLPEEGLKFMVYLQKENIIDESGMPKERFSAEFPKEGPSILRIQQVVRGDSAAYFCASSPRARASHEQYFGPGTRLTVT.

The table lists this clonotype with a count of one. The chain recombines TRBV7-3 with TRBJ2-1; D unresolved. Per the germline V gene, CDR1 is SGHTA and CDR2 is FQGTGA. This CDR3 is 15 amino acids long. Trimming left V 2 bases short and J 4 bases short, with 12 bases between. The CDR3 region is CASSLEGFPYNEQFF. The DNA for the CDR3 is TGTGCCAGCAGCTTAGAAGGGTTCCCATACAATGAGCAGTTCTTC.

The chain couples TRBV10-1 to TRBJ1-3; D is uncertain. Trimming removed 3 bases from V and 0 bases from J, with 12 bases in between. Germline assignment: CDR1 WNHNN and CDR2 SYGVQD (reference sequence). CDR3 size: 16 residues. CDR3 coding DNA: TGCGCCAGCAGTGACCACGTGGGTATCTCTGGAAACACCATATATTTT. Its protein product is CASSDHVGISGNTIYF.

This clonotype was recorded many times. The chain uses TRBV15 and TRBJ2-7; maybe TRBD1 (5 bases). This CDR3 region has 12 residues. Trimming stripped 8 bases from V and 2 bases from J, with 10 bases between. CDR1 is LNHNV and CDR2 is YYDKDF in the germline V gene (reference sequence). CDR3 loop: CATQGQTYEQYF. The DNA for the CDR3 is TGTGCCACCCAAGGACAAACCTACGAGCAGTACTTC.

At least ten counts were recorded for this clonotype. This chain links TRBV20-1 with TRBJ2-1; 10 nucleotides agree with TRBD2. The V and J ends lost 3 bases and 6 bases, in that order; junction bases with no gene match: 5. Per the germline V gene, CDR1 is DFQATT and CDR2 is SNEGSKA (reference sequence). CDR3 size: 14 residues. The CDR3 DNA sequence: TGCAGTGCTAGTGGGACTAGCGTTTTCAATGAGCAGTTCTTC. This gives the protein CSASGTSVFNEQFF.

The chain recombines TRBV10-3 with TRBJ2-7; 9 bases align to TRBD2. This CDR3 is 14 amino acids long. Germline V CDR1 and CDR2: ENHRY, SYGVKD. With V trimmed by 8 bases and J by 6 bases, 11 bases remained unmatched. CDR3 sequence: CAIGTSLAGVEQYF. The CDR3, as DNA: TGTGCCATCGGAACATCCTTAGCGGGAGTCGAGCAGTACTTC.

The chain combines TRBV15 with TRBJ2-7; D might be TRBD1 (5 bases). The CDR3 has 16 residues. Trimming took 1 base from V and 1 from J, leaving 14 bases between them. Germline V lookup: CDR1 LNHNV, CDR2 YYDKDF (reference sequence). In DNA, the CDR3 is TGTGCCACCAGCAGAGGGTGGGGCCCTACGTCCTACGAGCAGTACTTC. The encoded protein is CATSRGWGPTSYEQYF.